This T cell receptor (beta chain) was profiled in a study of T cells in Graves' hyperthyroidism and ophthalmopathy. This clonotype was counted ten times or more. Its antigen is unknown. Germline CDR1 is SNHLY and CDR2 is FYNNEI. The CDR3 contains 14 residues. The V and J ends lost 6 bases and 3 bases respectively, with 14 bases between them. The TCR beta CDR3 regions underwent amplification using RNA transcripts as the source. An initial round of RT-PCR targeting the TCR CDR3 relied on the HTBI primer set. TCRdb redid the calling of the multiplex PCR reads with MiXCR, one entry per CDR3 protein. Of hundreds of thousands of distinct CDR3 sequences detected, around 15% appear once; the ten largest clones hold around 3.9%. The study's findings and limits: From stable hyperthyroidism, ophthalmopathy was set apart by a 13 V-J model.

Sequenced sample: blood. The chain carries TRBV2 and TRBJ1-1, with D tentatively TRBD1 (6 bases). The receptor was derived from a woman in her 30s with Graves' hyperthyroidism. The CDR3 nucleotides read TGTGCCAGCAGCCCCCTTCAGGGGCACACTGAAGCTTTCTTT. This gives the protein CASSPLQGHTEAFF.